A selection of T cell receptor beta chains follows, all from one sample in a study of cytomegalovirus exposure and HLA in healthy donors. Profiling relied on immunoSEQ multiplex PCR, and the TCRdb table lists in-frame clones only, not all of them. The sample carries 150,000 or so clones, roughly four fifths recorded once. Sequencing used PBMCs. The receptors were sampled from a man aged 50-59 years in good health and CMV-seropositive. The CDR3 runs from the conserved cysteine through the conserved F or W. Fields, in order: J gene, V gene, D gene, clone size, CDR3 length, CDR3 protein, CDR3 DNA. D genes are given only for firm matches. Only part of the rows carry a size: once, few, many, or a class if the clone is expanded.

>TRBJ2-1|TRBV6-5|TRBD1|medium-sized|14
CASSLTGTINEQFF
TGTGCCAGCAGCTTGACAGGGACCATCAATGAGCAGTTCTTC
>TRBJ2-5|TRBV28|TRBD2|-|14
CASNLAGGQETQYF
TGTGCCAGCAATCTAGCGGGGGGTCAAGAGACCCAGTACTTC
>TRBJ1-2|TRBV27|-|-|13
CASSWLQGSGYTF
TGTGCCAGCAGTTGGTTACAGGGCTCTGGCTACACCTTC
>TRBJ2-3|TRBV7-9|-|once|13
CASSLEGLNTQYF
TGTGCCAGCAGCTTAGAGGGGTTGAATACGCAGTATTTT
>TRBJ2-6|TRBV27|-|-|14
CASSSLSGANVLTF
TGTGCCAGCAGTTCCCTCTCTGGGGCCAACGTCCTGACTTTC
>TRBJ2-6|TRBV6-1|-|-|15
CASSEWGVGANVLTF
TGTGCCAGCAGTGAATGGGGGGTTGGGGCCAACGTCCTGACTTTC
>TRBJ1-2|TRBV7-8|-|-|14
CASSLTNRDYGYTF
TGTGCCAGCAGCCTGACGAATCGGGACTATGGCTACACCTTC
>TRBJ1-2|TRBV19|-|-|15
CASSILTGANYGYTF
TGTGCCAGTAGTATTTTAACGGGAGCCAACTATGGCTACACCTTC
>TRBJ2-1|TRBV6-5|TRBD2|-|13
CASRAGGGNEQFF
TGTGCCAGCAGAGCGGGAGGAGGCAATGAGCAGTTCTTC
>TRBJ1-4|TRBV11-2|-|-|15
CASSLDGAVGEKLFF
TGTGCCAGCAGCTTAGATGGGGCGGTCGGAGAAAAACTGTTTTTT
>TRBJ2-3|TRBV7-2|TRBD2|once|18
CASSLGLAGGLSTDTQYF
TGTGCCAGCAGCCTGGGACTAGCGGGGGGACTAAGCACAGATACGCAGTATTTT
>TRBJ2-7|TRBV6-1|-|-|13
CASEGIANYEQYF
TGTGCCAGCGAGGGTATTGCGAACTACGAGCAGTACTTC
>TRBJ2-7|TRBV30|TRBD2|-|17
CAWSKKTSGTRTYEQYF
TGTGCCTGGAGTAAGAAAACCTCCGGGACTAGAACCTACGAGCAGTACTTC
>TRBJ1-4|TRBV18|-|-|16
CASSRDNLTTNEKLFF
TGTGCCAGCTCACGGGACAACCTCACAACTAATGAAAAACTGTTTTTT
>TRBJ2-3|TRBV2|-|once|11
CASSETRTQYF
TGTGCCAGCAGTGAGACTCGTACGCAGTATTTT
>TRBJ2-5|TRBV5-1|-|-|15
CASRKGATDQETQYF
TGCGCCAGCAGAAAAGGGGCGACGGATCAAGAGACCCAGTACTTC
>TRBJ2-1|TRBV2|TRBD1|once|14
CASSGDRGLNEQFF
TGTGCCAGCAGCGGCGACAGGGGGTTGAATGAGCAGTTCTTC
>TRBJ2-7|TRBV6-6|-|few|13
CASTDPRGYEQYF
TGTGCCAGCACCGATCCCAGGGGATACGAGCAGTACTTC
>TRBJ1-2|TRBV5-5|-|-|12
CASSLTEYGYTF
TGTGCCAGCAGCTTGACAGAGTATGGCTACACCTTC
>TRBJ1-3|TRBV2|-|-|14
CASSDGSSGNTIYF
TGTGCCAGCAGCGACGGGAGCTCTGGAAACACCATATATTTT